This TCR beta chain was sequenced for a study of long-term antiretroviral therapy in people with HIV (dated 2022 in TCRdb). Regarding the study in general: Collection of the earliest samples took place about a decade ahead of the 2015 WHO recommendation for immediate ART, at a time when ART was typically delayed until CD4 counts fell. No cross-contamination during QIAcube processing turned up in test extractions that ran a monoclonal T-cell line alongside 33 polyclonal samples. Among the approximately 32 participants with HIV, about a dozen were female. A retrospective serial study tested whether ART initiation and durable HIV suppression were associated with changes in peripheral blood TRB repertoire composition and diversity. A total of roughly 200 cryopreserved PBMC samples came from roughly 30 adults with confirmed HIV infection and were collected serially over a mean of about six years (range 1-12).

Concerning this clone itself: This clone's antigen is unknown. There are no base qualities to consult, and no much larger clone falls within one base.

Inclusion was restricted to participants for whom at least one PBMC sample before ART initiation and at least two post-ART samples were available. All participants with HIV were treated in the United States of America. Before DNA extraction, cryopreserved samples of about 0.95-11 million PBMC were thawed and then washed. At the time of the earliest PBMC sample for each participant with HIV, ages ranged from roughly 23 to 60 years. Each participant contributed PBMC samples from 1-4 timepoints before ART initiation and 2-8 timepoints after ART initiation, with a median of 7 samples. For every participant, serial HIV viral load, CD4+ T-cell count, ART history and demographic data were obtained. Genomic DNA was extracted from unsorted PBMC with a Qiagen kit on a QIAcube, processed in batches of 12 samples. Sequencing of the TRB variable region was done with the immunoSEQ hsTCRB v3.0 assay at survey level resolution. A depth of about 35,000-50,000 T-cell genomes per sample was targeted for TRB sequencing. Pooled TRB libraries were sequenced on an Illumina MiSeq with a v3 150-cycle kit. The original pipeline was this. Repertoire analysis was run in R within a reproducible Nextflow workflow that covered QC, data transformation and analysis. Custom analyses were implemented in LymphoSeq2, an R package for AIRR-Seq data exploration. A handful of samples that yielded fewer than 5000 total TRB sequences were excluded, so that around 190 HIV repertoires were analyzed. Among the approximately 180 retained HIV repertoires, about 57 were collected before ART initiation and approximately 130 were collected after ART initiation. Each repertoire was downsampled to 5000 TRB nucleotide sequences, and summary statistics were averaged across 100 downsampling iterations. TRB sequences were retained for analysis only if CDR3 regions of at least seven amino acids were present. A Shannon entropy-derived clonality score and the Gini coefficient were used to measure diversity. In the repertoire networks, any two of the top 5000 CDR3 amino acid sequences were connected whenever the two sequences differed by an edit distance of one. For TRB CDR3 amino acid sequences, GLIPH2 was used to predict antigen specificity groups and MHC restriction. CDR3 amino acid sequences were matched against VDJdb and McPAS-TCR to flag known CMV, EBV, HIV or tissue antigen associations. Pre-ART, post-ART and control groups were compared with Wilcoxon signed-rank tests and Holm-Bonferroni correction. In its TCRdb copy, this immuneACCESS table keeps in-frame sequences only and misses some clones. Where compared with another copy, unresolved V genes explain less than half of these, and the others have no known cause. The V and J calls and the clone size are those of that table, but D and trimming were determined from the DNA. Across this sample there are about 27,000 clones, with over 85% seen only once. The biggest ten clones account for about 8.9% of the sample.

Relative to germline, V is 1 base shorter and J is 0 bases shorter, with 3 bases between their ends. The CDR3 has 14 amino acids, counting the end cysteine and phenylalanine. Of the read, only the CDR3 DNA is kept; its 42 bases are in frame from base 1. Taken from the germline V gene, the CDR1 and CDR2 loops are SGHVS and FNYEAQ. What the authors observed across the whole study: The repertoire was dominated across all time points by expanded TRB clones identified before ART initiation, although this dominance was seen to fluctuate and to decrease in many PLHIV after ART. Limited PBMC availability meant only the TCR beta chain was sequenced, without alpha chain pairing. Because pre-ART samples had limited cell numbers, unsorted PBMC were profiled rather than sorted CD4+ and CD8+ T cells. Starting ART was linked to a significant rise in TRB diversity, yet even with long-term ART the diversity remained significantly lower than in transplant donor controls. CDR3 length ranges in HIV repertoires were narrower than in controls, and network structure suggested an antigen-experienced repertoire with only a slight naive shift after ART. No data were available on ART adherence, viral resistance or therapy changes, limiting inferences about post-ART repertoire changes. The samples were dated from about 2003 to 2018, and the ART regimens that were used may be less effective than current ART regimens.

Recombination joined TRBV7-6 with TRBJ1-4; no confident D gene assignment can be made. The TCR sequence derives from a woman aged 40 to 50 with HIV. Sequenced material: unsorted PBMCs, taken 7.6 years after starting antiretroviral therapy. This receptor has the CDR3 CASSLGATNEKLFF. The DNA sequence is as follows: TGTGCCAGCAGCTTAGGGGCAACTAATGAAAAACTGTTTTTT.